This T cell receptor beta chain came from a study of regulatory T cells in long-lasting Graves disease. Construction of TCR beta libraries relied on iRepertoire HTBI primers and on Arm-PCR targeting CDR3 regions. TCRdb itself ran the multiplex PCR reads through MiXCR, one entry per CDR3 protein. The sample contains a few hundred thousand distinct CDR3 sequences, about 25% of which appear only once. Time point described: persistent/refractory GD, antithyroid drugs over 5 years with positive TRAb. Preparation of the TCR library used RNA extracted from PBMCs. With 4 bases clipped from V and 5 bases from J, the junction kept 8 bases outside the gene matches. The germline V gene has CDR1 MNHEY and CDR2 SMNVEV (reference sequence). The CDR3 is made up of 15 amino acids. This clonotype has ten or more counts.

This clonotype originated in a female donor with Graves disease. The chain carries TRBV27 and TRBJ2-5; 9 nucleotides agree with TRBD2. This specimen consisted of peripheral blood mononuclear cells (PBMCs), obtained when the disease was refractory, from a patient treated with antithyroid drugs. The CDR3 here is CASSSGGRARETQYF. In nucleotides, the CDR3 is TGTGCCAGCAGTTCGGGCGGGAGGGCCCGGGAGACCCAGTACTTC.